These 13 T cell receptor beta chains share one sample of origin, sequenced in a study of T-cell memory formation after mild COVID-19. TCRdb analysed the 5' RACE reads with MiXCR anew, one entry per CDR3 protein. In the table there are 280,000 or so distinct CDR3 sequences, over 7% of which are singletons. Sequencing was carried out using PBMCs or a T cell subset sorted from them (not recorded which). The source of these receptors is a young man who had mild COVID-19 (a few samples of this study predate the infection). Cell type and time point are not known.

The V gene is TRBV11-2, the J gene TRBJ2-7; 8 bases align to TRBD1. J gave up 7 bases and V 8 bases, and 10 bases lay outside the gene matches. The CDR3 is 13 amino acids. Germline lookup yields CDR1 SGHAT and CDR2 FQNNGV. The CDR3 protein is CASEPQGAGEQYV. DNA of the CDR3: TGTGCCAGCGAGCCCCAGGGGGCAGGGGAGCAGTACGTC.

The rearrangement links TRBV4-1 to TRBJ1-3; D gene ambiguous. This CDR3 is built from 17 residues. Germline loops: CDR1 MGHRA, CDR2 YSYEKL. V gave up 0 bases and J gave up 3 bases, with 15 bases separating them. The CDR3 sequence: CASSQDHRTANGNTIYF. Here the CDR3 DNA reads TGCGCCAGCAGCCAAGATCATAGGACTGCAAATGGAAACACCATATATTTT.

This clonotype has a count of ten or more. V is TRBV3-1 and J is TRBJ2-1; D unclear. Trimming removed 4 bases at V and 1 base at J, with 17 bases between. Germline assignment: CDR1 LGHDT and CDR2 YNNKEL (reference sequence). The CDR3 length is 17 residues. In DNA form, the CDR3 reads TGTGCCAGCAGCCGATCCGTGGGGTTCTCGTCCTACAATGAGCAGTTCTTC. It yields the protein CASSRSVGFSSYNEQFF.

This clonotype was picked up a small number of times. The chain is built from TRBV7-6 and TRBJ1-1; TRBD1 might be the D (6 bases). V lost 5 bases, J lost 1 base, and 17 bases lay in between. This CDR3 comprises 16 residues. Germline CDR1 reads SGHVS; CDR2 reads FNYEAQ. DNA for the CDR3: TGTGCCAGCAGCCGTCCCGGGGGGGCCTCGAACACTGAAGCTTTCTTT. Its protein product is CASSRPGGASNTEAFF.

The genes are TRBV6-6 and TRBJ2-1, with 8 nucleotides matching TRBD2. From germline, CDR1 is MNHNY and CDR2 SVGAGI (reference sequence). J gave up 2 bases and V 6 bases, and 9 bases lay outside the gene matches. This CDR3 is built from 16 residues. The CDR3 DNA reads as TGTGCCAGCAGGTCCCGGGGGGGGATGGCCTACAATGAGCAGTTCTTC. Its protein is CASRSRGGMAYNEQFF.

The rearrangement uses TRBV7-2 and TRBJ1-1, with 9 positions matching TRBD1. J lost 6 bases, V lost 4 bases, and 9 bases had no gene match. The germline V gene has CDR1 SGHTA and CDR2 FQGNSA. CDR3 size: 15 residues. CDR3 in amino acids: CASSYSGTGRSEAFF. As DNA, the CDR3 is TGTGCCAGCAGCTACTCCGGGACAGGGAGGTCTGAAGCTTTCTTT. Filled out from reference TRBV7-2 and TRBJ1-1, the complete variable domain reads GAGVSQSPSNKVTEKGKDVELRCDPISGHTALYWYRQSLGQGLEFLIYFQGNSAPDKSGLPSDRFSAERTGGSVSTLTIQRTQQEDSAVYLCASSYSGTGRSEAFFGQGTRLTVV.

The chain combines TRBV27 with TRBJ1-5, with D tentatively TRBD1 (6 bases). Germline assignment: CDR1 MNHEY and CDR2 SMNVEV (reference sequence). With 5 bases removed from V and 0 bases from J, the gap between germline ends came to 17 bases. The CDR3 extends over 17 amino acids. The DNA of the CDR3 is TGTGCCAGCAGTCAGGGGACGGGGTTTTATAGCAATCAGCCCCAGCATTTT. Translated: CASSQGTGFYSNQPQHF.

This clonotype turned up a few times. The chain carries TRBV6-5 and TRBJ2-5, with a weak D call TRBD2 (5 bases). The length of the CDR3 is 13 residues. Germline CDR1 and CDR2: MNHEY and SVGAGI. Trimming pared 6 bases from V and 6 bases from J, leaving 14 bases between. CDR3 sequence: CASSLDWVKTQYF. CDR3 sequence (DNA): TGTGCCAGCAGCTTGGACTGGGTGAAGACCCAGTACTTC.

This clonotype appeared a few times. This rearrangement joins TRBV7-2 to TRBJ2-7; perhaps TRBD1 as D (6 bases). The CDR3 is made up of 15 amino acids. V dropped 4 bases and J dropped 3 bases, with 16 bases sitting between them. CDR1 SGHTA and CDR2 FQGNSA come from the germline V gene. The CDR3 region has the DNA TGTGCCAGCAGCTCATCCCGGGACACCGTCTACGAGCAGTACTTC. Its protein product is CASSSSRDTVYEQYF.

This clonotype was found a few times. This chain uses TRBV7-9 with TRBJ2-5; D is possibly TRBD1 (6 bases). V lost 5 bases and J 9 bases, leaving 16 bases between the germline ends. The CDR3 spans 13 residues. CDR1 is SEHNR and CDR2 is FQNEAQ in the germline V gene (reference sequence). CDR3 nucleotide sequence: TGTGCCAGCAGCGTCGCCCACAGGGAATCCCAGTACTTC. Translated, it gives CASSVAHRESQYF.

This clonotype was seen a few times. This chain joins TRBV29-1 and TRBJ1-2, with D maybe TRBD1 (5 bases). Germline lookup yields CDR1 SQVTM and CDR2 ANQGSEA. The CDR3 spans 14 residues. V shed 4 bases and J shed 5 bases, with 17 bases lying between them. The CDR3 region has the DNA TGCAGCGTTGGGGGCCGCAGCCCCCTTTATGGCTACACCTTC. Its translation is CSVGGRSPLYGYTF.

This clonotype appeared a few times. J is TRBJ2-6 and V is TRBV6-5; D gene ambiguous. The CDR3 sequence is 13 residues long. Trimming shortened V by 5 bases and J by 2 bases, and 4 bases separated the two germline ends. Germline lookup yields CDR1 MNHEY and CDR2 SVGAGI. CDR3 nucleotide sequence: TGTGCCAGCAGTCCACCTGGGGCCAACGTCCTGACTTTC. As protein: CASSPPGANVLTF.

CDR3 DNA: TGCAGTGCTAGCACCAGTCAGGAGGGAAAACTGTTTTTT. Translating it yields CSASTSQEGKLFF. The chain carries TRBV20-1 and TRBJ1-4; D is undetermined. V dropped 3 bases and J dropped 10 bases, with 15 bases sitting between them. The germline CDR1 and CDR2 sequences are DFQATT and SNEGSKA (reference sequence). The CDR3 totals 13 residues.